The 17 T cell receptor beta chains reported below all come from one sample, sequenced in a study of shared clonotypes between healthy human individuals. Here immunoSEQ multiplex PCR was the method, and the copy in TCRdb shows in-frame clones only, minus some. The data show hundreds of thousands of clones, about 96% seen once. Material for sequencing was naive CD4+ T cells sorted from blood. Indicated subset: CD45RA+ positively selected. The receptors come from a woman in her 30s in good health.

The V and J genes are TRBV30 and TRBJ1-1; TRBD1 agrees at 7 bases. Germline V gene data show CDR1 as GTSNPN and CDR2 as SVGIG (reference sequence). V lost 3 bases and J lost 0; bases outside the gene matches: 4. CDR3 size: 14 residues. CDR3 nucleotides: TGTGCCTGGAGCACAGGGGCTATGAACACTGAAGCTTTCTTT. Protein: CAWSTGAMNTEAFF.

This chain links TRBV23-1 with TRBJ2-5; possible D gene TRBD2, 6 bases. TRBV23-1 is assigned to the ORF class and has an uncertain function. Between the trimmed V and J ends, which lost 7 bases and 2 bases, there was a span of 14 bases. This CDR3 comprises 14 residues. This chain's CDR3 is CASIRLGGQETQYF. The DNA for the CDR3 is TGCGCCAGCATTCGACTAGGTGGTCAAGAGACCCAGTACTTC.

V is TRBV6-5 and J is TRBJ2-5; 7 bases map to TRBD2. Near its end, the DNA agrees better with TRBJ2-7, so the J call may be wrong. The CDR3 covers 13 residues. Germline CDR1 is MNHEY and CDR2 is SVGAGI. Here the CDR3 DNA reads TGTGCAGTCAGGAGGGAGGGAGGGGACGAGCAGTACTTC. It encodes CAVRREGGDEQYF.

The gene calls are TRBV5-5 and TRBJ2-7, with a tentative D call TRBD2 (6 bases). Looked up from germline, CDR1 is SGHKS and CDR2 is YYEKEE (reference sequence). V was cut by 4 bases and J by 2 bases, with 16 bases left in between. The length of the CDR3 is 15 residues. DNA for the CDR3: TGTGCCAGCAGCGTCATAGCGGTTCAACCCTACGAGCAGTACTTC. Translation: CASSVIAVQPYEQYF.

The genes are TRBV10-1 and TRBJ2-5, with 8 bases matching TRBD1. CDR3 length: 14 amino acids. V trimming: 6 bases; J trimming: 2 bases; junction bases outside the gene matches: 5. The germline gives CDR1 WNHNN, CDR2 SYGVQD (reference sequence). CDR3 sequence (DNA): TGCGCCAGCAGAGCAGGGGGCCCTCAAGAGACCCAGTACTTC. Amino acids: CASRAGGPQETQYF.

The gene calls are TRBV29-1 and TRBJ2-3; D uncertain. The ends were cut back, 2 bases at V and 2 bases at J, with 8 bases in the middle. Germline loops: CDR1 SQVTM, CDR2 ANQGSEA. The CDR3 is 13 residues long. CDR3 in DNA: TGCAGCGTTGAAAGGCTACTCACAGATACGCAGTATTTT. Amino acids: CSVERLLTDTQYF.

The count of this clone is one. The CDR3 spells CASSVTMNTEAFF. The CDR3 DNA sequence: TGTGCCAGCAGCGTAACTATGAACACTGAAGCTTTCTTT. The genes are TRBV7-9 and TRBJ1-1; D unclear. This CDR3 is 13 amino acids long. In germline, CDR1 is SEHNR, CDR2 FQNEAQ (reference sequence). Between the trimmed V and J ends, which lost 5 bases and 0 bases, there was a span of 7 bases.

The genes are TRBV7-8 and TRBJ1-5; D is ambiguous. Germline V gene lookup returns CDR1 SGHVS and CDR2 FQNEAQ. The CDR3 runs 16 residues. The ends were cut back, 5 bases at V and 1 base at J, with 15 bases in the middle. The CDR3 bases are TGTGCCAGCAGCCATAGATTTAGGGAGAGCAATCAGCCCCAGCATTTT. Translation: CASSHRFRESNQPQHF.

In nucleotides, the CDR3 is TGTGCCAGCAGCTTATACGAGCAGCCCCAGCATTTT. It encodes CASSLYEQPQHF. V gene TRBV7-9 combines with J gene TRBJ1-5; no reliable D call. CDR3 length equals 12 residues. The germline V and J ends were trimmed by 2 bases and 7 bases, with 6 bases remaining between them. CDR1 is SEHNR, CDR2 FQNEAQ, per germline (reference sequence).

This clone was recorded only once. The CDR3 is CASSRDGNSPLHF. CDR3 bases: TGTGCCAGCAGCAGGGACGGAAATTCACCCCTCCACTTT. V usage is TRBV7-2 and J usage is TRBJ1-6, with D possibly being TRBD1 (5 bases). Germline CDR1 is SGHTA and CDR2 is FQGNSA. The V end was cut by 5 bases, the J end by 7 bases, with 9 bases between. The CDR3 is 13 residues long.

The chain employs TRBV11-2 and TRBJ2-7, with a possible D match to TRBD2 (5 bases). Germline lookup yields CDR1 SGHAT and CDR2 FQNNGV. Trimming cost V 2 bases and J 3 bases, with 11 bases left between them. The CDR3 is made up of 14 amino acids. The CDR3 DNA reads TGTGCCAGCAGCTTAACTAGAGCAAGCTACGAGCAGTACTTC. This gives the protein CASSLTRASYEQYF. The full variable domain, its missing parts supplied by reference TRBV11-2 and TRBJ2-7, is EAGVAQSPRYKIIEKRQSVAFWCNPISGHATLYWYQQILGQGPKLLIQFQNNGVVDDSQLPKDRFSAERLKGVDSTLKIQPAKLEDSAVYLCASSLTRASYEQYFGPGTRLTVT.

The rearrangement uses TRBV28 and TRBJ1-2; D may be TRBD1 (6 bases). The CDR3 spans 15 residues. V lost 2 bases and J lost 4, with 14 bases in between. Looked up from germline, CDR1 is MDHEN and CDR2 is SYDVKM. The CDR3 bases are TGTGCCAGCAGTTTAACAGGGCCGGGGAGCTATGGCTACACCTTC. Encoded protein: CASSLTGPGSYGYTF.

The genes are TRBV19 and TRBJ2-7; D is perhaps TRBD1 (6 bases). This CDR3 region has 12 residues. V was shortened by 3 bases and J by 6 bases, with 9 bases between the two germline ends. Germline V gives CDR1 LNHDA, CDR2 SQIVND (reference sequence). The CDR3 spells CASSIIRGEQYF. CDR3 nucleotides: TGTGCCAGTAGTATCATCAGGGGCGAGCAGTACTTC. Complete variable domain (other parts from reference TRBV19 and TRBJ2-7): DGGITQSPKYLFRKEGQNVTLSCEQNLNHDAMYWYRQDPGQGLRLIYYSQIVNDFQKGDIAEGYSVSREKKESFPLTVTSAQKNPTAFYLCASSIIRGEQYFGPGTRLTVT.

V and J are TRBV29-1 and TRBJ2-7, with D unclear. This CDR3 has 12 residues. The V end lost 0 bases, the J end lost 9 bases, and 12 bases lay between the germline ends. Germline assignment: CDR1 SQVTM and CDR2 ANQGSEA. CDR3 bases: TGCAGCGTTGAAGATCGCCTGGGTGGGCAGTACTTC. Encoded protein: CSVEDRLGGQYF.

The J gene is TRBJ2-7, the V gene TRBV5-1, with D tentatively TRBD1 (6 bases). V lost 0 bases to trimming and J lost 4 bases, with 11 bases between them. In germline, CDR1 is SGHRS, CDR2 YFSETQ. This CDR3 has 14 amino acids. In DNA form, the CDR3 reads TGCGCCAGCAGCTTGGAAAGGGGGAATTACGAGCAGTACTTC. Protein sequence: CASSLERGNYEQYF.

V and J are TRBV5-1 and TRBJ2-7, with 9 positions matching TRBD2. Germline V gene data show CDR1 as SGHRS and CDR2 as YFSETQ. CDR3 length: 16 residues. V was pared by 4 bases and J by 4 bases, with 12 bases of the junction left unmatched. As DNA, the CDR3 is TGCGCCAGCAGCCCTCTCCTTGGCGGGAGGGCGTACGAGCAGTACTTC. This encodes CASSPLLGGRAYEQYF.

J is TRBJ2-7 and V is TRBV18, with D possibly matching TRBD1 (6 bases). This CDR3 spans 14 amino acids. V shed 3 bases and J shed 1 base, with 10 bases lying between them. In germline, CDR1 is KGHSH, CDR2 LQKENI. Here the CDR3 DNA reads TGTGCCAGCTCACCGAGTGGACAGTCCTACGAGCAGTACTTC. It codes for CASSPSGQSYEQYF.